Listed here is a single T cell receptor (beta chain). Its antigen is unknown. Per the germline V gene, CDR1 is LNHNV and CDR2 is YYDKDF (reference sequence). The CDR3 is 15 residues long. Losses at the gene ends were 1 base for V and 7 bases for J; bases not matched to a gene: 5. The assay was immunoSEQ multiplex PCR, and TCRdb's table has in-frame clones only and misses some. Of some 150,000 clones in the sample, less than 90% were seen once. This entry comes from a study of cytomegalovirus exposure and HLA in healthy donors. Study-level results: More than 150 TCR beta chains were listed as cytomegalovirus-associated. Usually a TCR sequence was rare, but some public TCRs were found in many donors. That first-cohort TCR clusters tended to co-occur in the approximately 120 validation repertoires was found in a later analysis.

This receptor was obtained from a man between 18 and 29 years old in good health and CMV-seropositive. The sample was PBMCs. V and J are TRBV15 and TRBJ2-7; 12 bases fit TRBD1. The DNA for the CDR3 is TGTGCCACCAGCAGAGCGGGACAGGGGGCGCAAGAGCAGTACTTC. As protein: CATSRAGQGAQEQYF.